This TCR beta chain stems from a study of siplizumab effects on memory and regulatory T cells. Sequencing used immunoSEQ multiplex PCR; TCRdb keeps in-frame clones, though not all of them. This table holds about 52,000 clones, 95% to 97% found once. As for this clone: The antigen is unknown.

TEMRA, effector memory, memory and naive subsets, all unstimulated, were sequenced in a few donor pairs. CDR3 length: 13 residues. Trimming shortened V by 5 bases and J by 0 bases, and 7 bases separated the two germline ends. Germline V gives CDR1 MNHEY, CDR2 SVGAGI. Study outcomes and limitations: Naive T cells, seemingly more diverse than memory cells, seemed major alloresponse contributors. Siplizumab cultures yielded proliferating Tregs whose suppressive function was not confirmed. The Treg-derived share of mappable alloreactive CD4+ clones averaged 68.8% with siplizumab and 26.9% in controls.

The specimen sequenced was naive CD4+ T cells sorted from blood. The rearrangement uses TRBV6-5 and TRBJ1-2; weak D call: TRBD1 (5 bases). This receptor was obtained from a human donor in good health. The CDR3 reads CASSAGPNYGYTF. The CDR3 nucleotides are TGTGCCAGCAGTGCGGGACCTAACTATGGCTACACCTTC.